This TCR beta chain comes out of a study of shared clonotypes between healthy human individuals. TCRdb keeps only in-frame clones here, not all; method: immunoSEQ multiplex PCR. This repertoire shows approximately 1.5 million clones, approximately 98% found once; its top ten account for around 0.45%. V was shortened by 2 bases and J by 6 bases, with 11 bases between the two germline ends. The CDR3 runs 14 residues. Germline-derived CDR1 and CDR2 are KGHSH and LQKENI. The V gene is TRBV18, the J gene TRBJ2-1, with D perhaps matching TRBD1 (5 bases). This receptor was taken from a man aged 25-40 years in good health. The sequencing sample was made of naive CD4+ T cells sorted from blood. Subset defined: CD45RA+ positively selected. Written as DNA, the CDR3 is TGTGCCAGCTCACCAATTGCAGGGTCCAATGAGCAGTTCTTC. Protein sequence: CASSPIAGSNEQFF.